This TCR beta chain was observed in a study of Ad26.COV2.S vaccination and SARS-CoV-2 variants. The assay was immunoSEQ multiplex PCR, and TCRdb's table has in-frame clones only and misses some. The sample consists of about 350,000 clones, approximately 86% of them appearing once. Germline CDR1 reads LNHDA; CDR2 reads SQIVND (reference sequence). Unmatched junction bases numbered 18, after V lost 3 bases and J lost 5 bases. The CDR3 runs 19 residues. Treatment given: some 19 received Ad26.COV2.S at low or high dose, single or two shots; about five received placebo; per-sample allocation not given. Day 63 after the first vaccine or placebo injection was the time point for sampling.

This receptor was identified in a person between 18 and 65 years old who received the Ad26.COV2.S COVID-19 vaccine or a placebo. This chain joins TRBV19 and TRBJ1-5, with 8 bases matching TRBD1. Sequenced material: peripheral blood, taken in a trial of Ad26.COV2.S vaccine versus placebo. CDR3 region: CASSIRDRLGVVVDQPQHF. In DNA, the CDR3 is TGTGCCAGTAGTATCCGGGACAGGCTAGGGGTGGTGGTTGATCAGCCCCAGCATTTT.